This entry lists 15 T cell receptor beta chains sequenced from one sample in a study of shared clonotypes between healthy human individuals. This table comes from immunoSEQ multiplex PCR, and its TCRdb copy is limited to in-frame clones, with some not included. The sample includes 2 million to 2.5 million clones, around 95% seen only once; the top ten take 0.13%. Sequencing input: naive CD4+ T cells sorted from blood. The subset was: CD45RA+ positively selected. These receptors all stem from a young man in good health.

This clone has only one observation. The genes are TRBV30 and TRBJ2-5; D might be TRBD1 (6 bases). Trimming removed 5 bases from V and 5 bases from J, with 18 bases in between. The CDR3 has 14 amino acids. In germline, CDR1 is GTSNPN, CDR2 SVGIG (reference sequence). CDR3 protein: CAWGVGQLLETQYF. CDR3 DNA: TGTGCCTGGGGGGTAGGACAGTTACTGGAGACCCAGTACTTC.

Concerning this clone itself: A junction boundary mismatches the germline segment, possibly from a read error. The CDR3: CASSNDRGRHF. The CDR3 DNA follows: TGCGCCAGCAGCAACGACAGGGGGCGCCACTTC. The chain links TRBV5-1 to TRBJ2-7, with 10 bases that match TRBD1. CDR1 and CDR2 from the germline V gene are SGHRS and YFSETQ. This CDR3 contains 11 residues.

The chain is built from TRBV7-3 and TRBJ1-1; tentatively, D is TRBD1 (6 bases). The V gene's germline CDR1 is SGHTA and CDR2 FQGTGA. The CDR3 is 14 amino acids. The ends were cut back, 4 bases at V and 4 bases at J, with 13 bases in the middle. For the CDR3, the DNA is TGTGCCAGCAGCTCCGGACAGATTGCCACTGAAGCTTTCTTT. It specifies CASSSGQIATEAFF. The complete variable domain, with remaining parts taken from reference TRBV7-3 and TRBJ1-1, reads GAGVSQTPSNKVTEKGKYVELRCDPISGHTALYWYRQSLGQGPEFLIYFQGTGAADDSGLPNDRFFAVRPEGSVSTLKIQRTERGDSAVYLCASSSGQIATEAFFGQGTRLTVV.

With regard to this clone: Other DNA sequences of this sample code for an identical CDR3. The rearrangement joins TRBV6-5 to TRBJ2-2, with D possibly matching TRBD2 (6 bases). V lost 2 bases, J lost 5 bases, and 12 bases lay in between. The CDR3 runs to 15 residues. The germline V gene has CDR1 MNHEY and CDR2 SVGAGI. The DNA for the CDR3 is TGTGCCAGCAGTTACGGAGGGGCGGGAACCGGGGAGCTGTTTTTT. This translates into CASSYGGAGTGELFF.

For this clone: In the same sample, other DNA sequences code for this CDR3. The chain uses TRBV18 and TRBJ1-5; maybe TRBD1 (5 bases). CDR3 length: 16 amino acids. Germline V lookup: CDR1 KGHSH, CDR2 LQKENI. The V and J ends lost 4 bases and 4 bases respectively, with 17 bases between them. The CDR3 nucleotides read TGTGCCAGCTCACTGAGTACAGGCAATTCTAATCAGCCCCAGCATTTT. The encoded protein is CASSLSTGNSNQPQHF.

This chain uses TRBV5-4 with TRBJ1-1; D is unclear. Per the germline V gene, CDR1 is SGHNT and CDR2 is YYREEE (reference sequence). V lost 1 base to trimming and J lost 1 base, with 8 bases between them. CDR3 length equals 14 residues. The CDR3 DNA sequence: TGTGCCAGCAGCTTGTCCGGCAGGAACACTGAAGCTTTCTTT. This gives the protein CASSLSGRNTEAFF.

The gene calls are TRBV28 and TRBJ1-2; D may be TRBD1 (6 bases). The CDR3 extends over 12 amino acids. Germline V lookup: CDR1 MDHEN, CDR2 SYDVKM. The ends were cut back, 5 bases at V and 7 bases at J, with 11 bases in the middle. The CDR3 nucleotides read TGTGCCAGCAGTACGACAGGCGGTGGCTACACCTTC. This gives the protein CASSTTGGGYTF.

The rearrangement links TRBV9 to TRBJ2-3; 13 bases match TRBD2. V trimming: 4 bases; J trimming: 2 bases; junction bases outside the gene matches: 10. The CDR3 consists of 18 residues. From germline, CDR1 is SGDLS and CDR2 YYNGEE. The CDR3 DNA sequence: TGTGCCAGCAGCTCGGGACTAGCGGGAACCACCGTCACAGATACGCAGTATTTT. This encodes CASSSGLAGTTVTDTQYF.

To note about this clone: The junction departs from the called germline gene at one end, perhaps through a read error. This chain joins TRBV5-6 and TRBJ1-4; D is perhaps TRBD1 (5 bases). Germline V lookup: CDR1 SGHDT, CDR2 YYEEEE. The CDR3 runs to 12 residues. CDR3 loop: CASSLRTQGVLF. CDR3 bases: TGTGCCAGCAGCTTGAGGACCCAGGGTGTACTTTTT.

The V call is TRBV19, the J call TRBJ1-4; 8 bases are shared with TRBD1. Germline trimming cut 7 bases from V and 5 bases from J; bases unmatched to any gene: 6. The CDR3 contains 14 residues. Germline CDR1 and CDR2: LNHDA and SQIVND (reference sequence). The DNA for the CDR3 is TGTGCCAGTAAACTACAGGGGGGAAATGAAAAACTGTTTTTT. Translated, it gives CASKLQGGNEKLFF.

This clone came up once. The chain joins TRBV6-1 to TRBJ2-3; 8 nucleotides line up with TRBD2. The CDR3 loop spans 15 amino acids. J lost 4 bases, V lost 6 bases, and 9 bases had no gene match. Germline V gene data show CDR1 as MNHNS and CDR2 as SASEGT. CDR3: CASRFEAGVADTQYF. In DNA, the CDR3 is TGTGCCAGCAGATTTGAAGCGGGAGTGGCAGATACGCAGTATTTT.

V is TRBV7-2 and J is TRBJ2-4; D is uncertain. The V gene lost 0 bases and the J gene lost 4 bases, with 7 bases spanning the gap. This CDR3 comprises 14 residues. Per the germline V gene, CDR1 is SGHTA and CDR2 is FQGNSA. DNA of the CDR3: TGTGCCAGCAGCTTAGCGGGTGGGAAAAACATTCAGTACTTC. This translates into CASSLAGGKNIQYF.

In regard to this clone: This sample includes further DNA sequences coding for the same CDR3. The chain employs TRBV6-5 and TRBJ2-7; the D gene is possibly TRBD1 (7 bases). There are 15 residues in the CDR3. CDR1 MNHEY and CDR2 SVGAGI come from the germline V gene. V shed 0 bases and J shed 1 base, with 10 bases lying between them. The CDR3 loop reads CASSYSAGGSYEQYF. CDR3 coding DNA: TGTGCCAGCAGTTACTCGGCAGGGGGGTCCTACGAGCAGTACTTC.

This clone was recorded many times. The chain is built from TRBV4-1 and TRBJ2-7, with 11 nucleotides matching TRBD1. Germline lookup yields CDR1 MGHRA and CDR2 YSYEKL. The J segment lost 1 base and the V segment lost 4 bases, leaving 9 bases of the junction unmatched. This CDR3 comprises 17 residues. CDR3 coding DNA: TGCGCCAGCAGCCGAAGGCCGGGACAGGGGGGGTCCTACGAGCAGTACTTC. It is translated as CASSRRPGQGGSYEQYF.

This chain uses TRBV7-9 with TRBJ1-2; a possible D gene is TRBD1 (5 bases). CDR3 size: 12 residues. The germline V gene has CDR1 SEHNR and CDR2 FQNEAQ (reference sequence). V was pared by 4 bases and J by 8 bases, with 11 bases between. The CDR3 DNA reads as TGTGCCAGCAGCTCCCCGGGACGGGGCTACACCTTC. Amino acid sequence: CASSSPGRGYTF.